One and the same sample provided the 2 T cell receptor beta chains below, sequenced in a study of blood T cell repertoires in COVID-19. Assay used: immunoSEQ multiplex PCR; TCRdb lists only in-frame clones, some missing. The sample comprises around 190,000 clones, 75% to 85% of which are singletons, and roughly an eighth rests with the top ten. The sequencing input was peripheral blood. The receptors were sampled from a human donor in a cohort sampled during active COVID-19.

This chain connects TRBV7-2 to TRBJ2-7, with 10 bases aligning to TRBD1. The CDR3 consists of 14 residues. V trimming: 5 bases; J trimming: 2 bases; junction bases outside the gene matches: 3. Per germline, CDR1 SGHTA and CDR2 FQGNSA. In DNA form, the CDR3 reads TGTGCCAGCAGCAAAGACAGGGGGCCCTACGAGCAGTACTTC. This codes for CASSKDRGPYEQYF.

DNA for the CDR3: TGTGCCACCAGCACGGGGATAGATACGCAGTATTTT. Residues: CATSTGIDTQYF. This sequence joins TRBV15 and TRBJ2-3, with D possibly matching TRBD2 (5 bases). V lost 4 bases to trimming and J lost 5 bases, with 7 bases between them. From germline, CDR1 is LNHNV and CDR2 YYDKDF (reference sequence). The CDR3 is made up of 12 amino acids. The whole variable domain, remainder taken from reference TRBV15 and TRBJ2-3, is DAMVIQNPRYQVTQFGKPVTLSCSQTLNHNVMYWYQQKSSQAPKLLFHYYDKDFNNEADTPDNFQSRRPNTSFCFLDIRSPGLGDTAMYLCATSTGIDTQYFGPGTRLTVL.